This T cell receptor beta chain is from a study of vaccination and CD4 T cells after COVID-19. Background on the study: Participants got two doses of BNT162b2 or mRNA-1273 vaccine.

The study's findings and limits: Convalescent patients studied were relatively few, and early post-infection timepoints were absent. For convalescent patients, a median 86.3% of reactive clones surfaced exclusively after vaccination.

Trimming cost V 5 bases and J 2 bases; bases outside gene matches: 9. This CDR3 contains 16 residues. Germline CDR1 and CDR2: MDHEN and SYDVKM. This clonotype showed up just once. As yet, its antigen is unknown. Regarding treatment: roughly 10-day PBMC culture with coronavirus spike peptide pools or control peptides (ViraFEST assay). Cultured CD4+ T cell DNA was sequenced using the Oncomine TCR Beta short-read assay. TCRdb reprocessed the PCR reads via MiXCR and lists one record per CDR3 protein. The table shows about 17,000 distinct CDR3 sequences, with less than 65% occurring only once. Sequencing used CD4+ T cells from blood, cultured in vitro. The V call is TRBV28, the J call TRBJ2-4; the match to TRBD1 covers 7 bases. This sequence originates from a human donor who had recovered from COVID-19. CDR3 sequence (DNA): TGTGCCAGCAGTCGTAGCCTGACAGGGACCAAAAACATTCAGTACTTC. It codes for CASSRSLTGTKNIQYF.